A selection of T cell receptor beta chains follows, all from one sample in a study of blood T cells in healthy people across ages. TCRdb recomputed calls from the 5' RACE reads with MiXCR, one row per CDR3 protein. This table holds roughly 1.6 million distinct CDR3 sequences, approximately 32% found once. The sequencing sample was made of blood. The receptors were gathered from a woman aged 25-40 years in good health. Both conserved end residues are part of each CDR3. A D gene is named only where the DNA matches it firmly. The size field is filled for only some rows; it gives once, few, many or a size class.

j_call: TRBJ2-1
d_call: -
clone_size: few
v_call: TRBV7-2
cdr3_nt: TGTGCCAGCAGCCCGTCAGGGGTCGAGCAGTTCTTC
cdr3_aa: CASSPSGVEQFF

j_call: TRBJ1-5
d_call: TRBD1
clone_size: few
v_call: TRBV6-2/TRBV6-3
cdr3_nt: TGTGCCAGCAGTCAGGGGGCGCGTCAGCCCCAGCATTTT
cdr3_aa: CASSQGARQPQHF

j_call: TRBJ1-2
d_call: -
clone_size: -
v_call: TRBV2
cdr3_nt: TGTGCCAGCAAGGAAGCTAACTATGGCTACACCTTC
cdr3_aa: CASKEANYGYTF

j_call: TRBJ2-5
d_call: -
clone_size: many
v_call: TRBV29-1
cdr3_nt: TGCAGCGTTGGGCGGCAGGGCGGGGAGACCCAGTACTTC
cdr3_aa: CSVGRQGGETQYF

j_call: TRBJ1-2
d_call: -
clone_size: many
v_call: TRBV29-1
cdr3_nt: TGCAGCGTTGGTGGCGGGTCTAACTATGGCTACACCTTC
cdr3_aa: CSVGGGSNYGYTF

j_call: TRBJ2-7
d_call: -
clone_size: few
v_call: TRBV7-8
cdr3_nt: TGTGCCAGCAGCTTAATGCTAGCCAACTACGAGCAGTACTTC
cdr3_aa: CASSLMLANYEQYF

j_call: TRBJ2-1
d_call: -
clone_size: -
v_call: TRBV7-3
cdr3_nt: TGTGCCAGCAGCTCCATGGGGGGTGTTTATGAGCAGTTCTTC
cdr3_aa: CASSSMGGVYEQFF

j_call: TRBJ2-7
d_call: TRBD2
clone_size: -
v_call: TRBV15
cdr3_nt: TGTGCCACCAGCAGAGATAAGCTAGCGGCCTACGAGCAGTACTTC
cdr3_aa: CATSRDKLAAYEQYF

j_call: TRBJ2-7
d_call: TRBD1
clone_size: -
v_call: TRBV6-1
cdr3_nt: TGTGCCAGCTTTCCAGGGGGCAGCTCCTACGAGCAGTACTTC
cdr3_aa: CASFPGGSSYEQYF

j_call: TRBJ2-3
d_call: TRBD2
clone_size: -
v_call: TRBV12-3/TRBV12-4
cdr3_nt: TGTGCCAGCAGTTTCATGGGCGGGAGTGCCGCAGATACGCAGTATTTT
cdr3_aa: CASSFMGGSAADTQYF

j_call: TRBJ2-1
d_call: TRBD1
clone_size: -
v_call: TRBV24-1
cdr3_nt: TGTGCCACCAGTACAACAGGGGTCAATGAGCAGTTCTTC
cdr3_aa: CATSTTGVNEQFF

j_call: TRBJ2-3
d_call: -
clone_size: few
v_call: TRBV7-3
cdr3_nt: TGTGCCAGCAGCCCGGTGACCAGCACAGATACGCAGTATTTT
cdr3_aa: CASSPVTSTDTQYF

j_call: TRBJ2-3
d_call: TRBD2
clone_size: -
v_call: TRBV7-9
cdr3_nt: TGTGCCAGCACCTTCTCGGGACTAGGCACAGATACGCAGTATTTT
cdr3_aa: CASTFSGLGTDTQYF

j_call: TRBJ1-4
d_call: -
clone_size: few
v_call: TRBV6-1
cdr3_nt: TGTGCCAGCAGTGAGGGACCCGCTGGAAAACTGTTTTTT
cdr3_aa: CASSEGPAGKLFF